The sequence of this T cell receptor beta chain was determined in a study of high-grade serous ovarian cancer treatment subgroups. About the study: Each sample yielded on average approximately 7,700 unique TCR beta rearrangements from approximately 15,000 reads.

Tumor samples were obtained before definitive surgery or chemotherapy. The CDR3 contains 12 residues. Losses at the gene ends were 8 bases for V and 4 bases for J; bases not matched to a gene: 1. Germline V CDR1 and CDR2: LNHDA, SQIVND (reference sequence). Sequencing used immunoSEQ multiplex PCR; TCRdb keeps in-frame clones, though not all of them. The repertoire holds roughly 8,700 clones, approximately 75% seen once, with approximately 10% in the top ten. The TCR originated in a human donor with high-grade serous ovarian cancer. The genes are TRBV19 and TRBJ1-1, with TRBD1 matching over 10 bases. Sequenced material: tumor tissue. CDR3 DNA sequence: TGTGCCAGTCGGACAGGGGGCACTGAAGCTTTCTTT. Amino acids: CASRTGGTEAFF.